These 6 T cell receptor beta chains were sequenced from one sample in a study of cytomegalovirus exposure and HLA in healthy donors (dated by TCRdb to about 2017). Library preparation was by the immunoSEQ multiplex PCR assay. The immuneACCESS repertoire file appears here via TCRdb, limited to in-frame rearrangements. These files lack a portion of the clones; in checked studies, under half of the deficit traces to unresolved V genes, and the cause of the others is not known. The sample yields some 160,000 clones; more than 75% were counted once. The top ten clonotypes cover 2.5% to 3% of the sample. Sequencing was carried out using PBMCs. The receptors shown here come from a man in his late teens or twenties in good health and CMV-seronegative.

The chain has TRBV2 and TRBJ1-3, with 8 bases fitting TRBD1. Losses at the gene ends were 2 bases for V and 0 bases for J; bases not matched to a gene: 6. Germline lookup yields CDR1 SNHLY and CDR2 FYNNEI. There are 17 residues in the CDR3. CDR3 sequence reads: CASSEWGTGLSGNTIYF. The DNA of the CDR3 is TGTGCCAGCAGTGAATGGGGGACAGGACTCTCTGGAAACACCATATATTTT.

The chain couples TRBV10-1 to TRBJ2-2; D might be TRBD1 (6 bases). In germline, CDR1 is WNHNN, CDR2 SYGVQD (reference sequence). CDR3 length: 14 residues. V was trimmed by 4 bases and J by 4 bases, leaving 10 bases between them. This chain's CDR3 is CASSVGAGTGELFF. CDR3 bases: TGCGCCAGCAGTGTGGGGGCTGGCACCGGGGAGCTGTTTTTT.

The J gene is TRBJ1-1, the V gene TRBV5-6; TRBD1 matches at 7 bases. Unmatched junction bases numbered 5, after V lost 6 bases and J lost 3 bases. The CDR3 spans 13 residues. CDR1 SGHDT and CDR2 YYEEEE come from the germline V gene. The CDR3 sequence: CASTDRLDTEAFF. DNA of the CDR3: TGTGCCAGCACGGACAGGTTGGACACTGAAGCTTTCTTT.

V and J are TRBV28 and TRBJ2-7, with TRBD1 matching 9 bases. Germline V lookup: CDR1 MDHEN, CDR2 SYDVKM. V trimming: 5 bases; J trimming: 0 bases; junction bases outside the gene matches: 5. The CDR3 consists of 15 residues. The chain's CDR3 is CASSPRQGGSYEQYF. The CDR3, as DNA: TGTGCCAGCAGTCCACGACAGGGGGGCTCCTACGAGCAGTACTTC. The variable domain in full, with the rest retrieved from reference TRBV28 and TRBJ2-7, is DVKVTQSSRYLVKRTGEKVFLECVQDMDHENMFWYRQDPGLGLRLIYFSYDVKMKEKGDIPEGYSVSREKKERFSLILESASTNQTSMYLCASSPRQGGSYEQYFGPGTRLTVT.

The chain uses TRBV5-1 and TRBJ2-1; maybe TRBD1 (6 bases). The V gene's germline CDR1 is SGHRS and CDR2 YFSETQ. V was clipped by 0 bases and J by 4 bases, with 17 bases between them. The length of the CDR3 is 17 residues. The DNA for the CDR3 is TGCGCCAGCAGCTTGGGGCCCCTCGCTACAGGGTACAATGAGCAGTTCTTC. This encodes CASSLGPLATGYNEQFF.

This sequence joins TRBV5-1 and TRBJ2-5; D possibly corresponds to TRBD2 (5 bases). Per the germline V gene, CDR1 is SGHRS and CDR2 is YFSETQ. The CDR3 runs to 15 residues. V lost 0 bases and J lost 2, with 11 bases in between. CDR3 DNA sequence: TGCGCCAGCAGCTTGGGGGCCAGCGGTCAAGAGACCCAGTACTTC. It codes for CASSLGASGQETQYF.